Shown below are 27 T cell receptor beta chains from a single sample sequenced in a study of early T cells in non-severe SARS-CoV-2 infection. TCRdb processed the 5' RACE reads anew with MiXCR; each CDR3 protein has one entry. The sample consists of 74,000 or so distinct CDR3 sequences, 9.5% to 13% of them appearing once. The sequenced sample was whole blood. All receptors come from an adult who was a healthcare worker with PCR-confirmed SARS-CoV-2 infection or an uninfected control (not recorded which).

This clonotype occurred many times. The rearrangement joins TRBV20-1 to TRBJ2-7; perhaps D is TRBD1 or TRBD2 (5 bases each). Germline values: CDR1 DFQATT, CDR2 SNEGSKA (reference sequence). V gave up 6 bases and J gave up 0 bases, with 15 bases separating them. The CDR3 length is 14 residues. CDR3 DNA: TGCAGTGCCCTGCCTAGGGACGGCTCCTACGAGCAGTACTTC. This encodes CSALPRDGSYEQYF.

This clonotype was picked up many times. The chain recombines TRBV29-1 with TRBJ2-3, with D perhaps TRBD2 (5 bases). Germline lookup yields CDR1 SQVTM and CDR2 ANQGSEA. Trimming took off 8 bases at V and 2 bases at J, with 20 bases between the two ends. CDR3 length: 15 residues. CDR3 sequence: CSPVVRGWPTDTQYF. The CDR3 DNA follows: TGCAGCCCTGTTGTGCGAGGGTGGCCCACAGATACGCAGTATTTT.

This clonotype occurred many times. The chain carries TRBV7-9 and TRBJ2-3, with 11 positions matching TRBD2. The V gene end was trimmed by 5 bases and the J gene end by 3 bases; junction bases not matched to a gene: 10. The CDR3 runs 17 residues. Germline V CDR1 and CDR2: SEHNR, FQNEAQ (reference sequence). CDR3 nucleotide sequence: TGTGCCAGCAGCCCATACCCCGGGACTAGCGGAACAGATACGCAGTATTTT. It encodes CASSPYPGTSGTDTQYF.

There are many counts of this clonotype. This chain joins TRBV7-6 and TRBJ1-4; D is undetermined. V lost 5 bases and J lost 8, with 12 bases in between. Germline V gives CDR1 SGHVS, CDR2 FNYEAQ. This CDR3 region has 13 residues. Here the CDR3 reads CASSLGRIEKLFF. The CDR3 DNA reads as TGTGCCAGCAGCCTTGGACGTATCGAAAAACTGTTTTTT.

This clonotype showed up just a few times. The chain links TRBV11-1 to TRBJ2-7; 7 nucleotides agree with TRBD1. Losses at the gene ends were 5 bases for V and 0 bases for J; bases not matched to a gene: 4. Germline V lookup: CDR1 SGHAT, CDR2 FQDESV (reference sequence). CDR3 length: 14 residues. The CDR3 is CASSQWTGSYEQYF. CDR3 DNA: TGTGCCAGCAGCCAATGGACAGGCTCCTACGAGCAGTACTTC.

V is TRBV3-1 and J is TRBJ2-7, with D perhaps matching TRBD2 (5 bases). V lost 4 bases and J 5 bases, leaving 9 bases between the germline ends. There are 12 residues in the CDR3. Germline CDR1 reads LGHDT; CDR2 reads YNNKEL (reference sequence). DNA of the CDR3: TGTGCCAGCAGCCCGAACGGGAACGAGCAGTACTTC. It codes for CASSPNGNEQYF.

At least ten counts were recorded for this clonotype. The chain recombines TRBV7-8 with TRBJ1-5; a possible D gene is TRBD1 (6 bases). The ends were cut back, 2 bases at V and 2 bases at J, with 16 bases in the middle. CDR3 size: 17 residues. Germline V gene lookup returns CDR1 SGHVS and CDR2 FQNEAQ. The CDR3 region is CASSLRPRTVGNQPQHF. The DNA of the CDR3 is TGTGCCAGCAGCTTACGTCCCAGGACAGTGGGCAATCAGCCCCAGCATTTT.

In this sample, this clonotype turned up a few times. The rearrangement uses TRBV2 and TRBJ1-5; a weak D match, TRBD1 (5 bases). This CDR3 region has 16 residues. Germline assignment: CDR1 SNHLY and CDR2 FYNNEI. V lost 6 bases and J 0 bases, leaving 15 bases between the germline ends. The CDR3 DNA follows: TGTGCCAGCAGCCGGGGACGAACGGGTAGCAATCAGCCCCAGCATTTT. Its protein is CASSRGRTGSNQPQHF.

This clonotype came up many times. The V call is TRBV25-1, the J call TRBJ2-5; weak D call: TRBD1 (5 bases). The CDR3 loop spans 14 amino acids. V lost 2 bases, J lost 2 bases, and 9 bases lay in between. CDR1 MGHDK and CDR2 SYGVNS come from the germline V gene. The CDR3 reads CASSEGATQETQYF. CDR3 coding DNA: TGTGCCAGCAGTGAAGGGGCCACACAAGAGACCCAGTACTTC.

A remark on this clonotype: This likely comes from a read error, as the CDR3 has no conserved phenylalanine or tryptophan at its end. This rearrangement joins TRBV5-8 to TRBJ1-1; D might be TRBD1 (6 bases). Per the germline V gene, CDR1 is SGHTS and CDR2 is YDEGEE. The CDR3 totals 15 residues. V was trimmed by 4 bases and J by 0 bases, leaving 13 bases between them. CDR3 amino acids: CASSLTDRLNTEAFL. The CDR3 nucleotides read TGTGCCAGCAGCCTTACGGACAGACTGAACACTGAAGCTTTCCTT.

This clonotype was detected ten times or more. V gene TRBV19 combines with J gene TRBJ1-6; TRBD1 matches 7 bases. Germline CDR1 reads LNHDA; CDR2 reads SQIVND (reference sequence). Unmatched junction bases numbered 4, after V lost 3 bases and J lost 8 bases. The CDR3 has 14 residues. This CDR3 reads CASSMRTGDSPLHF. The DNA of the CDR3 is TGTGCCAGTAGTATGAGGACAGGTGATTCACCCCTCCACTTT. Filled out from reference TRBV19 and TRBJ1-6, the complete variable domain reads DGGITQSPKYLFRKEGQNVTLSCEQNLNHDAMYWYRQDPGQGLRLIYYSQIVNDFQKGDIAEGYSVSREKKESFPLTVTSAQKNPTAFYLCASSMRTGDSPLHFGNGTRLTVT.

This clonotype was seen only a few times. The chain has TRBV7-9 and TRBJ2-7; 9 bases match TRBD2. This CDR3 is 15 amino acids long. From germline, CDR1 is SEHNR and CDR2 FQNEAQ (reference sequence). V was clipped by 3 bases and J by 4 bases; unmatched bases: 7. This CDR3 is CASSFDLAGLYEQYF. CDR3 DNA sequence: TGTGCCAGCAGCTTTGATCTAGCGGGGCTTTACGAGCAGTACTTC.

J is TRBJ2-3 and V is TRBV9; no clear D. The germline gives CDR1 SGDLS, CDR2 YYNGEE. The CDR3 covers 15 residues. V was cut by 0 bases and J by 2 bases, with 10 bases left in between. The CDR3 loop reads CASSVGVVSTDTQYF. CDR3 in DNA: TGTGCCAGCAGCGTAGGAGTAGTATCCACAGATACGCAGTATTTT.

This clonotype has at least ten counts. The V gene is TRBV10-3, the J gene TRBJ2-1; D gene uncertain. V was clipped by 6 bases and J by 10 bases, with 16 bases between them. The CDR3 loop spans 13 amino acids. Germline V CDR1 and CDR2: ENHRY, SYGVKD. The CDR3 loop is CAISGSGFQEQFF. CDR3 DNA sequence: TGTGCCATCAGCGGGTCGGGTTTCCAGGAGCAGTTCTTC.

This clonotype was seen only a few times. The chain is built from TRBV7-2 and TRBJ2-1, with 13 bases lining up with TRBD2. After removal of 5 bases from V and 2 bases from J, the junction contained 6 bases not matched to a gene. The CDR3 totals 17 residues. CDR1 and CDR2 from the germline V gene are SGHTA and FQGNSA. The CDR3 bases are TGTGCCAGCAGCCTACTAGCGGGAGGGGTCGCCTACAATGAGCAGTTCTTC. Translating gives CASSLLAGGVAYNEQFF. Full variable domain (remainder filled in from reference TRBV7-2 and TRBJ2-1): GAGVSQSPSNKVTEKGKDVELRCDPISGHTALYWYRQSLGQGLEFLIYFQGNSAPDKSGLPSDRFSAERTGGSVSTLTIQRTQQEDSAVYLCASSLLAGGVAYNEQFFGPGTRLTVL.

This clonotype was seen only a few times. V and J are TRBV29-1 and TRBJ2-3; 10 nucleotides align to TRBD2. V lost 6 bases to trimming and J lost 0 bases; unmatched junction nucleotides: 6. This CDR3 is 15 amino acids long. Germline values: CDR1 SQVTM, CDR2 ANQGSEA. In nucleotides, the CDR3 is TGCAGCGTCGGACTAGCGGCATCTAGCACAGATACGCAGTATTTT. This gives the protein CSVGLAASSTDTQYF.

This clonotype was recorded a few times. CDR3 DNA sequence: TGTGCCAGCAGCCCCCGCGGGGGGGGCACAGATACGCAGTATTTT. Translation: CASSPRGGGTDTQYF. This chain connects TRBV9 to TRBJ2-3, with TRBD2 matching 9 bases. The germline V gene has CDR1 SGDLS and CDR2 YYNGEE. The CDR3 contains 15 residues. The V gene end was trimmed by 4 bases and the J gene end by 1 base; junction bases not matched to a gene: 4. Supplemented by reference TRBV9 and TRBJ2-3, the full variable domain reads DSGVTQTPKHLITATGQRVTLRCSPRSGDLSVYWYQQSLDQGLQFLIQYYNGEERAKGNILERFSAQQFPDLHSELNLSSLELGDSALYFCASSPRGGGTDTQYFGPGTRLTVL.

The rearrangement uses TRBV7-8 and TRBJ2-3, with TRBD2 matching over 7 bases. This CDR3 comprises 15 residues. V shed 3 bases, J shed 0 bases, and the junction held 3 bases outside the gene matches. The germline CDR1 and CDR2 sequences are SGHVS and FQNEAQ. CDR3 nucleotide sequence: TGTGCCAGCAGCTTCAGCGGGGCTAGCACAGATACGCAGTATTTT. This sequence encodes CASSFSGASTDTQYF.

Many counts were recorded for this clonotype. V gene TRBV20-1 combines with J gene TRBJ2-1; the D call may be TRBD1 or TRBD2 (5 bases each). The V end was cut by 6 bases, the J end by 7 bases, with 16 bases between. CDR1 DFQATT and CDR2 SNEGSKA come from the germline V gene (reference sequence). The CDR3 is 13 amino acids. The CDR3 nucleotides read TGCAGTGCGAGGGGACCGATAAGTAATGAGCAGTTCTTC. Protein: CSARGPISNEQFF.

The chain couples TRBV20-1 to TRBJ2-7; 7 positions match TRBD2. V shed 0 bases and J 3 bases; nucleotides not matched to a gene: 2. This CDR3 region has 13 residues. The germline V gene has CDR1 DFQATT and CDR2 SNEGSKA (reference sequence). The CDR3 DNA follows: TGCAGTGCTAGAGATGGCGGGGGCTACGAGCAGTACTTC. Protein sequence: CSARDGGGYEQYF.

About this clonotype itself: A single base separates this from a much larger clone, so it may be a read error. J is TRBJ2-2 and V is TRBV7-2; D might be TRBD2 (5 bases). CDR1 SGHTA and CDR2 FQGNSA come from the germline V gene. The CDR3 totals 15 residues. In DNA form, the CDR3 reads TGTGCCAGCACCGGGGAACCGGGGAACACCGGGGAGCAGTTTTTT. Translated, it gives CASTGEPGNTGEQFF. The full variable domain, in which reference TRBV7-2 and TRBJ2-2 provide the parts outside the CDR3, is GAGVSQSPSNKVTEKGKDVELRCDPISGHTALYWYRQSLGQGLEFLIYFQGNSAPDKSGLPSDRFSAERTGGSVSTLTIQRTQQEDSAVYLCASTGEPGNTGEQFFGEGSRLTVL.

This clonotype was found many times. The chain is built from TRBV27 and TRBJ2-5; the match to TRBD1 covers 8 bases. Trimming at V came to 3 bases and at J to 0 bases, leaving 3 bases not matched to a gene. This CDR3 region has 15 residues. Germline V CDR1 and CDR2: MNHEY, SMNVEV (reference sequence). CDR3 in amino acids: CASSFPGGHQETQYF. The CDR3 DNA reads TGTGCCAGCAGTTTCCCAGGGGGCCACCAAGAGACCCAGTACTTC.

Ten or more counts support this clonotype. The chain recombines TRBV3-1 with TRBJ2-1, with 7 bases matching TRBD1. The V and J ends lost 3 bases and 4 bases, in that order; junction bases with no gene match: 6. The CDR3 has 15 residues. From germline, CDR1 is LGHDT and CDR2 YNNKEL (reference sequence). The CDR3 protein is CASSHRGLSYNEQFF. The CDR3 coding sequence is TGTGCCAGCAGCCATAGGGGGCTTTCTTACAATGAGCAGTTCTTC.

At least ten counts were recorded for this clonotype. This sequence joins TRBV6-5 and TRBJ2-7; a possible D gene is TRBD1 (5 bases). Germline CDR1 reads MNHEY; CDR2 reads SVGAGI. This CDR3 region has 13 residues. The V gene lost 6 bases and the J gene lost 4 bases, with 13 bases spanning the gap. CDR3 sequence (DNA): TGTGCCAGCAGCAGAACCCAGGGATACGAGCAGTACTTC. This gives the protein CASSRTQGYEQYF.

The table lists this clonotype with a few counts. The rearrangement uses TRBV3-1 and TRBJ2-3, with 7 nucleotides matching TRBD2. Germline CDR1 is LGHDT and CDR2 is YNNKEL (reference sequence). The V segment lost 1 base and the J segment 1 base; nucleotides outside the gene matches: 2. The CDR3 length is 15 residues. In nucleotides, the CDR3 is TGTGCCAGCAGCCAAGGCGGGGGAGGCACAGATACGCAGTATTTT. Translating it yields CASSQGGGGTDTQYF.

In this sample, this clonotype turned up a few times. The chain couples TRBV28 to TRBJ1-5; 7 bases align to TRBD1. Germline V gives CDR1 MDHEN, CDR2 SYDVKM. This CDR3 region has 15 residues. The V and J ends lost 3 bases and 6 bases, in that order; junction bases with no gene match: 8. The CDR3, as DNA: TGTGCCAGCAGTTTCGAGACAGGGTCCCCTCAGCCCCAGCATTTT. This encodes CASSFETGSPQPQHF. Based on the CDR3 plus reference TRBV28 and TRBJ1-5, the full variable domain is DVKVTQSSRYLVKRTGEKVFLECVQDMDHENMFWYRQDPGLGLRLIYFSYDVKMKEKGDIPEGYSVSREKKERFSLILESASTNQTSMYLCASSFETGSPQPQHFGDGTRLSIL.

This clonotype was seen ten or more times. The V and J genes are TRBV4-1 and TRBJ2-5, with 10 bases aligning to TRBD2. CDR1 is MGHRA, CDR2 YSYEKL, per germline. V lost 0 bases, J lost 6 bases, and 10 bases stayed unmatched. This CDR3 is 17 amino acids long. The CDR3 DNA reads as TGCGCCAGCAGCCAAGATGAGCGGGGGGGCCCGGGAAAGACCCAGTACTTC. This gives the protein CASSQDERGGPGKTQYF.